The clone carrying this TCR beta chain was seen repeatedly, ten times or more. The source of the sample is a study of spatial heterogeneity in lung cancer. Whole-study context: PBMC collected at follow-up were sequenced when available, a median of roughly 2 years after resection.

TCRdb passed the 5' RACE reads through MiXCR, listing each CDR3 protein once. The table shows about 110,000 distinct CDR3 sequences, with 10% to 11% occurring only once. Germline lookup yields CDR1 SQVTM and CDR2 ANQGSEA. V was shortened by 1 base and J by 8 bases, with 11 bases between the two germline ends. The CDR3 has 13 residues. The sample's time point: blood at routine non-recurrence follow-up after resection. Sequenced material: PBMCs, taken at follow-up. This chain links TRBV29-1 with TRBJ1-4; possible D gene TRBD1, 5 bases. The receptor was derived from a female donor with early-stage non-small cell lung cancer. This chain's CDR3 is CSVEVVKGEKLFF. The CDR3 nucleotides read TGCAGCGTTGAAGTCGTCAAGGGGGAAAAACTGTTTTTT.